The rows below give T cell receptor beta chains drawn from one sample of a study of blood T cell repertoires in COVID-19. The data were produced by immunoSEQ multiplex PCR, yet TCRdb's version contains in-frame clones alone and is incomplete. The sample has 160,000 or so clones, around 87% seen once. The specimen sequenced was peripheral blood. The receptors originated from a woman in her sixties or seventies with COVID-19, enrolled during active disease. Each CDR3 is given with its conserved first and last residue. The D gene is left open where the match is weak. Part of the rows lack a size; the others show once, few, many or a class for expanded clones.

d_gene: NA; abundance: NA; j_gene: TRBJ1-3; v_gene: TRBV10-3; len: 14; CDR3aa: CATGELSSGNTIYF; CDR3nt: TGTGCCACTGGGGAGTTGAGCTCTGGAAACACCATATATTTT
d_gene: TRBD1; abundance: NA; j_gene: TRBJ1-6; v_gene: TRBV15; len: 16; CDR3aa: CATRRYRGILDSPLHF; CDR3nt: TGTGCCACCAGAAGATACAGGGGGATTTTGGATTCACCCCTCCACTTT
d_gene: NA; abundance: NA; j_gene: TRBJ1-1; v_gene: TRBV2; len: 14; CDR3aa: CASSEWEAGTEAFF; CDR3nt: TGTGCCAGCAGTGAGTGGGAGGCCGGCACTGAAGCTTTCTTT
d_gene: TRBD1; abundance: NA; j_gene: TRBJ1-2; v_gene: TRBV30; len: 11; CDR3aa: CAEGAGYGYTF; CDR3nt: TGTGCCGAGGGGGCCGGCTATGGCTACACCTTC
d_gene: TRBD1; abundance: NA; j_gene: TRBJ2-4; v_gene: TRBV19; len: 18; CDR3aa: CASSISSGQGASKNIQYF; CDR3nt: TGTGCCAGTAGTATTTCTTCGGGACAGGGGGCTTCCAAAAACATTCAGTACTTC
d_gene: NA; abundance: NA; j_gene: TRBJ2-5; v_gene: TRBV13; len: 15; CDR3aa: CASSYRGNHQETQYF; CDR3nt: TGTGCCAGCAGTTATCGGGGTAATCACCAAGAGACCCAGTACTTC
d_gene: NA; abundance: NA; j_gene: TRBJ1-2; v_gene: TRBV6-5; len: 13; CDR3aa: CASSYSGTYGYTF; CDR3nt: TGTGCCAGCAGTTACTCGGGCACCTATGGCTACACCTTC
d_gene: TRBD2; abundance: NA; j_gene: TRBJ2-1; v_gene: TRBV5-4; len: 15; CDR3aa: CASRPLAGDYNEQFF; CDR3nt: TGTGCCAGCAGACCTCTAGCGGGGGATTACAATGAGCAGTTCTTC
d_gene: TRBD1; abundance: NA; j_gene: TRBJ2-1; v_gene: TRBV5-6; len: 15; CDR3aa: CASSFPGQVYNEQFF; CDR3nt: TGTGCCAGCAGCTTCCCGGGACAGGTATACAATGAGCAGTTCTTC
d_gene: NA; abundance: NA; j_gene: TRBJ2-7; v_gene: TRBV5-1; len: 14; CDR3aa: CASSLVHGSYEQYF; CDR3nt: TGCGCCAGCAGCTTAGTGCACGGGAGCTACGAGCAGTACTTC
d_gene: NA; abundance: NA; j_gene: TRBJ1-2; v_gene: TRBV18; len: 13; CDR3aa: CASSETGNYGYTF; CDR3nt: TGTGCCAGCTCAGAGACAGGCAACTATGGCTACACCTTC
d_gene: NA; abundance: NA; j_gene: TRBJ2-3; v_gene: TRBV2; len: 14; CDR3aa: CASRDIRVPDTQYF; CDR3nt: TGTGCCAGCAGGGACATCAGAGTCCCAGATACGCAGTATTTT
d_gene: TRBD1; abundance: NA; j_gene: TRBJ1-5; v_gene: TRBV4-1; len: 18; CDR3aa: CASSQDFLTGGGNQPQHF; CDR3nt: TGCGCCAGCAGCCAAGATTTTTTAACAGGGGGAGGCAATCAGCCCCAGCATTTT
d_gene: TRBD2; abundance: once; j_gene: TRBJ2-5; v_gene: TRBV10-3; len: 14; CDR3aa: CAISPGLARETQYF; CDR3nt: TGTGCCATCAGCCCGGGACTAGCGAGGGAGACCCAGTACTTC
d_gene: TRBD1; abundance: NA; j_gene: TRBJ1-1; v_gene: TRBV11-2; len: 15; CDR3aa: CASSLGAQGATEAFF; CDR3nt: TGTGCCAGCAGCTTAGGGGCTCAGGGGGCAACTGAAGCTTTCTTT
d_gene: NA; abundance: NA; j_gene: TRBJ1-4; v_gene: TRBV28; len: 15; CDR3aa: CASSPGGGLEEKLFF; CDR3nt: TGTGCCAGCAGTCCCGGGGGGGGGCTAGAAGAAAAACTGTTTTTT
d_gene: TRBD2; abundance: NA; j_gene: TRBJ2-1; v_gene: TRBV19; len: 15; CDR3aa: CASSILAGSSYEQFF; CDR3nt: TGTGCCAGTAGTATTCTAGCGGGGAGTTCTTATGAGCAGTTCTTC
d_gene: NA; abundance: NA; j_gene: TRBJ1-2; v_gene: TRBV28; len: 12; CDR3aa: CASSLWAYGYTF; CDR3nt: TGTGCCAGCAGTTTGTGGGCCTATGGCTACACCTTC
d_gene: NA; abundance: NA; j_gene: TRBJ2-5; v_gene: TRBV23-1; len: 13; CDR3aa: CASSAGNNETQYF; CDR3nt: TGCGCCAGCAGTGCCGGGAATAACGAGACCCAGTACTTC
d_gene: TRBD1; abundance: NA; j_gene: TRBJ2-7; v_gene: TRBV9; len: 14; CDR3aa: CASSPVTGVHEQYF; CDR3nt: TGTGCCAGCAGCCCAGTGACAGGGGTTCACGAGCAGTACTTC
d_gene: NA; abundance: NA; j_gene: TRBJ2-7; v_gene: TRBV5-1; len: 13; CDR3aa: CASSLGPHYEQYF; CDR3nt: TGCGCCAGCAGCTTGGGGCCGCACTACGAGCAGTACTTC
d_gene: NA; abundance: once; j_gene: TRBJ1-4; v_gene: TRBV29-1; len: 14; CDR3aa: CSVMGGTTNEKLFF; CDR3nt: TGCAGCGTGATGGGGGGGACGACTAATGAAAAACTGTTTTTT
d_gene: NA; abundance: NA; j_gene: TRBJ1-5; v_gene: TRBV21-1; len: 17; CDR3aa: CASSKDHSTYSNQPQHF; CDR3nt: TGTGCCAGCAGCAAAGATCACAGCACTTATAGCAATCAGCCCCAGCATTTT
d_gene: NA; abundance: NA; j_gene: TRBJ1-2; v_gene: TRBV19; len: 15; CDR3aa: CASSIGQLGDYGYTF; CDR3nt: TGTGCCAGTAGTATCGGACAGCTGGGAGACTATGGCTACACCTTC
d_gene: NA; abundance: NA; j_gene: TRBJ1-2; v_gene: TRBV5-1; len: 16; CDR3aa: CASSLMGQVTNYGYTF; CDR3nt: TGCGCCAGCAGCTTAATGGGACAAGTGACTAACTATGGCTACACCTTC
d_gene: NA; abundance: NA; j_gene: TRBJ2-6; v_gene: TRBV27; len: 14; CDR3aa: CASSSGSGANVLTF; CDR3nt: TGTGCCAGCAGTTCCGGGTCTGGGGCCAACGTCCTGACTTTC
d_gene: NA; abundance: NA; j_gene: TRBJ1-2; v_gene: TRBV5-8; len: 13; CDR3aa: CASSLGQSYGYTF; CDR3nt: TGTGCCAGCAGCTTGGGACAGAGCTATGGCTACACCTTC
d_gene: NA; abundance: NA; j_gene: TRBJ1-1; v_gene: TRBV5-1; len: 15; CDR3aa: CASSLEPRMNTEAFF; CDR3nt: TGCGCCAGCAGCTTGGAACCGAGAATGAACACTGAAGCTTTCTTT
d_gene: TRBD1; abundance: NA; j_gene: TRBJ2-1; v_gene: TRBV19; len: 15; CDR3aa: CASSNDRVAYNEQFF; CDR3nt: TGTGCCAGTAGCAACGACAGGGTGGCCTACAATGAGCAGTTCTTC
d_gene: NA; abundance: NA; j_gene: TRBJ1-2; v_gene: TRBV5-5; len: 13; CDR3aa: CASSLFGVYGYTF; CDR3nt: TGTGCCAGCAGCTTGTTCGGGGTGTATGGCTACACCTTC
d_gene: TRBD2; abundance: NA; j_gene: TRBJ2-3; v_gene: TRBV6-5; len: 13; CDR3aa: CASTSGGVNTQYF; CDR3nt: TGTGCCAGCACTAGCGGGGGGGTGAATACGCAGTATTTT
d_gene: TRBD1; abundance: NA; j_gene: TRBJ1-2; v_gene: TRBV3-1/TRBV3-2; len: 15; CDR3aa: CASSQQGAGNYGYTF; CDR3nt: TGTGCCAGCAGCCAACAGGGGGCCGGGAACTATGGCTACACCTTC
d_gene: NA; abundance: NA; j_gene: TRBJ2-2; v_gene: TRBV28; len: 16; CDR3aa: CASTLNGAVNTGELFF; CDR3nt: TGTGCCAGCACTCTGAATGGGGCAGTGAACACCGGGGAGCTGTTTTTT
d_gene: NA; abundance: NA; j_gene: TRBJ2-3; v_gene: TRBV18; len: 15; CDR3aa: CASSPRRQSTDTQYF; CDR3nt: TGTGCCAGCTCACCACGTAGACAATCCACAGATACGCAGTATTTT
d_gene: TRBD2; abundance: NA; j_gene: TRBJ2-7; v_gene: TRBV28; len: 17; CDR3aa: CASRRLAGGRGPYEQYF; CDR3nt: TGTGCCAGCAGAAGACTAGCGGGGGGGCGGGGACCCTACGAGCAGTACTTC
d_gene: TRBD2; abundance: NA; j_gene: TRBJ2-1; v_gene: TRBV19; len: 14; CDR3aa: CASSNSGGAREQFF; CDR3nt: TGTGCCAGTAGTAACAGCGGGGGGGCTAGGGAGCAGTTCTTC
d_gene: NA; abundance: NA; j_gene: TRBJ2-1; v_gene: TRBV12-3/TRBV12-4; len: 12; CDR3aa: CASRRTGTVQFF; CDR3nt: TGTGCCAGCAGGCGTACAGGAACGGTGCAGTTCTTC
d_gene: NA; abundance: NA; j_gene: TRBJ1-1; v_gene: TRBV7-2; len: 14; CDR3aa: CASSLRRANTEAFF; CDR3nt: TGTGCCAGCAGCTTACGGAGAGCAAACACTGAAGCTTTCTTT
d_gene: TRBD1; abundance: NA; j_gene: TRBJ1-3; v_gene: TRBV5-1; len: 15; CDR3aa: CASSLGDREGNTIYF; CDR3nt: TGCGCCAGCAGCTTGGGGGACAGGGAAGGAAACACCATATATTTT
d_gene: TRBD1; abundance: few; j_gene: TRBJ1-1; v_gene: TRBV19; len: 15; CDR3aa: CASSITGVRVTEAFF; CDR3nt: TGTGCCAGTAGTATTACAGGGGTTCGAGTTACTGAAGCTTTCTTT
d_gene: TRBD2; abundance: once; j_gene: TRBJ2-1; v_gene: TRBV18; len: 16; CDR3aa: CASSPGLAGGVYEQFF; CDR3nt: TGTGCCAGCTCACCTGGACTAGCGGGGGGCGTTTATGAGCAGTTCTTC
d_gene: TRBD1; abundance: few; j_gene: TRBJ2-7; v_gene: TRBV28; len: 13; CDR3aa: CASRQGGSYEQYF; CDR3nt: TGTGCCAGTCGACAGGGCGGCTCCTACGAGCAGTACTTC
d_gene: NA; abundance: NA; j_gene: TRBJ1-3; v_gene: TRBV4-2; len: 16; CDR3aa: CASSQAPLGGGNTIYF; CDR3nt: TGTGCCAGCAGCCAAGCTCCGCTCGGAGGCGGAAACACCATATATTTT
d_gene: NA; abundance: NA; j_gene: TRBJ1-2; v_gene: TRBV6-5; len: 12; CDR3aa: CASSSDTYGYTF; CDR3nt: TGTGCCAGCAGTTCAGACACCTATGGCTACACCTTC
d_gene: NA; abundance: few; j_gene: TRBJ1-4; v_gene: TRBV6-1; len: 15; CDR3aa: CASSEPAGWNEKLFF; CDR3nt: TGTGCCAGCAGTGAACCGGCAGGTTGGAATGAAAAACTGTTTTTT
d_gene: TRBD1; abundance: few; j_gene: TRBJ2-7; v_gene: TRBV5-5; len: 14; CDR3aa: CASSPRDRRPEQYF; CDR3nt: TGTGCCAGCAGCCCCCGGGACAGGAGACCCGAGCAGTACTTC
d_gene: TRBD2; abundance: NA; j_gene: TRBJ2-3; v_gene: TRBV28; len: 16; CDR3aa: CASSSLWRGGGDTQYF; CDR3nt: TGTGCCAGCAGTTCTCTGTGGCGGGGGGGCGGAGATACGCAGTATTTT
d_gene: NA; abundance: NA; j_gene: TRBJ1-2; v_gene: TRBV6-5; len: 15; CDR3aa: CASSPWTPREGGYTF; CDR3nt: TGTGCCAGCAGTCCATGGACACCGAGGGAGGGCGGCTACACCTTC
d_gene: TRBD1; abundance: NA; j_gene: TRBJ2-2; v_gene: TRBV7-3; len: 15; CDR3aa: CASSLGQGGIGELFF; CDR3nt: TGTGCCAGCAGCTTAGGACAGGGAGGCATCGGGGAGCTGTTTTTT
d_gene: NA; abundance: NA; j_gene: TRBJ2-1; v_gene: TRBV3-1/TRBV3-2; len: 15; CDR3aa: CASSPRKRNYNEQFF; CDR3nt: TGTGCCAGCAGCCCTCGTAAGCGGAACTACAATGAGCAGTTCTTC
d_gene: TRBD1; abundance: NA; j_gene: TRBJ1-6; v_gene: TRBV3-1/TRBV3-2; len: 15; CDR3aa: CASSQGGTENSPLHF; CDR3nt: TGTGCCAGCAGCCAAGGGGGGACAGAGAATTCACCCCTCCACTTT
d_gene: NA; abundance: NA; j_gene: TRBJ1-1; v_gene: TRBV2; len: 16; CDR3aa: CASSEASQGRSTEAFF; CDR3nt: TGTGCCAGCAGTGAAGCGTCACAGGGAAGGAGCACTGAAGCTTTCTTT
d_gene: TRBD1; abundance: NA; j_gene: TRBJ2-1; v_gene: TRBV6-4; len: 15; CDR3aa: CASSEEGAVHNEQFF; CDR3nt: TGTGCCAGCAGTGAAGAGGGGGCTGTGCACAATGAGCAGTTCTTC
d_gene: TRBD1; abundance: NA; j_gene: TRBJ2-5; v_gene: TRBV6-5; len: 16; CDR3aa: CASSYGKPGQGETQYF; CDR3nt: TGTGCCAGCAGTTACGGAAAACCCGGACAGGGAGAGACCCAGTACTTC
d_gene: NA; abundance: NA; j_gene: TRBJ1-1; v_gene: TRBV12-3/TRBV12-4; len: 12; CDR3aa: CASSSTRGEAFF; CDR3nt: TGTGCCAGCAGCTCGACCCGGGGTGAAGCTTTCTTT
d_gene: NA; abundance: NA; j_gene: TRBJ1-1; v_gene: TRBV3-1/TRBV3-2; len: 14; CDR3aa: CASSQEYGSGEAFF; CDR3nt: TGTGCCAGCAGCCAAGAATACGGGTCGGGTGAAGCTTTCTTT
d_gene: TRBD1; abundance: once; j_gene: TRBJ2-5; v_gene: TRBV5-1; len: 14; CDR3aa: CASSLGGQEETQYF; CDR3nt: TGCGCCAGCAGCTTGGGGGGACAGGAAGAGACCCAGTACTTC
d_gene: NA; abundance: NA; j_gene: TRBJ1-1; v_gene: TRBV30; len: 14; CDR3aa: CAWSVRGWDTEAFF; CDR3nt: TGTGCCTGGAGTGTACGGGGTTGGGACACTGAAGCTTTCTTT